This note documents a single T cell receptor beta chain sequence. Its antigen is not known. The assay ran at deep level. Each subset's genomic DNA was split evenly across several immunoSEQ plates. TCRdb keeps only in-frame clones here, not all; method: immunoSEQ multiplex PCR. Of around 2,000,000 clones in the sample, around 96% were seen once. The sample comes from a study of shared clonotypes between healthy human individuals. Overall study results and limits: All-four-donor shared clonotypes had higher generation probabilities than non-shared clonotypes did. Relative to memory subsets, naive subsets generally showed larger estimated richness.

Naive CD8 cells were CD45RO-negative, positively selected for CCR7, excluding terminally differentiated effector memory CD45RA+ cells. Sequencing input: naive CD8+ T cells sorted from blood. The clonotype originates from a man between 18 and 35 years old in good health.

The CDR3 DNA reads TGCGCCAGCAGTGAGTCGATAAGAGGGGGCGAGACTGAAGCTTTCTTT. This sequence encodes CASSESIRGGETEAFF. This rearrangement joins TRBV10-1 to TRBJ1-1, with 7 bases aligning to TRBD1. The J segment lost 5 bases and the V segment lost 0 bases, leaving 9 bases of the junction unmatched. The CDR3 spans 16 residues. CDR1 and CDR2 (germline): WNHNN, SYGVQD (reference sequence).